This T cell receptor beta chain came from a study of Ad26.COV2.S vaccination and SARS-CoV-2 variants. Background on the study: Ad26.COV2.S arm of COV1001 included the donor.

General study findings and limits: Breadth, reportedly substantial, characterized the spike-specific CD8+ and CD4+ T cell responses after vaccination.

Libraries were prepared by immunoSEQ multiplex PCR; TCRdb keeps only in-frame clonotypes and omits some of them. The sample contains around 270,000 clones, 70% to 90% of which appear only once. The CDR3 totals 15 residues. V shed 6 bases and J 0 bases; nucleotides not matched to a gene: 4. Germline CDR1 and CDR2: LGHDT and YNNKEL (reference sequence). About this clone itself: Its target is unknown.

Regarding treatment: 15 to 20 received Ad26.COV2.S at low or high dose, single or two shots; about 5 received placebo; per-sample allocation not given. Vaccine and placebo recipients were sampled on day 63 after the first injection. The sample came from a Boston adult aged 18-55 years. Vaccine was an Ad26 vector expressing Wuhan-strain SARS-CoV-2 spike. The rearrangement joins TRBV3-1 (or the pseudogene TRBV3-2) to TRBJ1-3; 8 bases fit TRBD1. The sequence derives from a person aged 18-60 years who received the Ad26.COV2.S COVID-19 vaccine or a placebo. The starting material was peripheral blood, obtained in a trial of Ad26.COV2.S vaccine versus placebo. CDR3 nucleotides: TGTGCCAGCAGGCTAACAGGGGGCTCTGGAAACACCATATATTTT. Protein product: CASRLTGGSGNTIYF.